The next 2 T cell receptor beta chains were all read from a single sample in a study of identical twins. TCRdb used MiXCR to reprocess the 5' RACE reads, holding one entry per CDR3 protein. The repertoire holds some 570,000 distinct CDR3 sequences, with about 20% as singletons. These same data were also listed under a study on yellow fever vaccine responses in identical twins.

Source material: CD4+ T cells sorted from blood. The receptor source for this set is a woman aged 18-29 years in good health.

V usage is TRBV7-9 and J usage is TRBJ2-3, with 8 bases matching TRBD2. J gave up 8 bases and V 5 bases, and 15 bases lay outside the gene matches. The germline CDR1 and CDR2 sequences are SEHNR and FQNEAQ (reference sequence). The CDR3 loop spans 16 amino acids. The CDR3 region is CASSIGTSHPRATQYF. Written as DNA, the CDR3 is TGTGCCAGCAGCATAGGGACTAGTCATCCCCGGGCTACGCAGTATTTT.

This clonotype was seen a few times. This chain uses TRBV20-1 with TRBJ2-7; D is unclear. The CDR3 runs 13 residues. Trimming removed 3 bases at V and 1 base at J, with 10 bases between. The germline gives CDR1 DFQATT, CDR2 SNEGSKA (reference sequence). The CDR3 region has the DNA TGCAGTGCTAGCGACCTCAGGTCCTACGAGCAGTACGTC. This translates into CSASDLRSYEQYV.